This T cell receptor (beta chain) was profiled in a study of OX40 agonist ivuxolimab in advanced cancers. The germline V gene encodes CDR1 SNHLY and CDR2 FYNNEI. J gave up 4 bases and V 7 bases, and 10 bases lay outside the gene matches. This CDR3 has 16 amino acids. Assay used: immunoSEQ multiplex PCR; TCRdb lists only in-frame clones, some missing. This table holds roughly 100,000 clones, approximately 81% found once. The V call is TRBV2, the J call TRBJ1-5; 10 positions match TRBD1. Sequences were derived from CD4+ or CD8+ T cells sorted from blood, sampled in a trial of the OX40 agonist ivuxolimab. This TCR came from an adult with an advanced solid tumor such as melanoma, head and neck, liver or kidney cancer. CDR3 amino acids: CASTGAGQGGNQPQHF. CDR3 DNA sequence: TGTGCCAGCACGGGGGCAGGACAGGGGGGAAATCAGCCCCAGCATTTT.